These 5 T cell receptor beta chains were all obtained from the same sample, sequenced in a study of TIL therapy for anti-PD-1-resistant metastatic lung cancer. This was the immunoSEQ v3 assay. Only in-frame clones appear in the TCRdb table, and some are missing; sequencing was by immunoSEQ multiplex PCR. Of about 48,000 clones listed, 55% to 75% were seen once; the top ten hold around 5.4%. Time point: pre-treatment sample, taken before nivolumab and TIL therapy. Pleural nodules or supraclavicular lymph nodes made up most of the excised metastases sampled. The sequenced sample was tumor tissue, obtained at baseline. These receptors all come from a person between 30 and 79 years old with non-small cell lung cancer.

The chain recombines TRBV9 with TRBJ2-3; TRBD2 is a possible D gene (5 bases). The V and J ends lost 3 bases and 2 bases respectively, with 10 bases between them. The CDR3 is 14 residues long. Looked up from germline, CDR1 is SGDLS and CDR2 is YYNGEE. CDR3 bases: TGTGCCAGCAGCGCTGGACTGCCCACAGATACGCAGTATTTT. Translating it yields CASSAGLPTDTQYF. The full variable domain, in which reference TRBV9 and TRBJ2-3 provide the parts outside the CDR3, is DSGVTQTPKHLITATGQRVTLRCSPRSGDLSVYWYQQSLDQGLQFLIQYYNGEERAKGNILERFSAQQFPDLHSELNLSSLELGDSALYFCASSAGLPTDTQYFGPGTRLTVL.

V is TRBV30 and J is TRBJ2-1, with D perhaps TRBD2 (6 bases). The germline V gene has CDR1 GTSNPN and CDR2 SVGIG (reference sequence). V lost 7 bases, J lost 8 bases, and 21 bases lay in between. The CDR3 runs 14 residues. DNA for the CDR3: TGTGCCTCCACAAAGTTGCGGGGCTTGCATGAGCAGTTCTTC. Translating it yields CASTKLRGLHEQFF.

The chain carries TRBV6-1 and TRBJ1-2, with D hard to call. This CDR3 is 16 amino acids long. The V gene's germline CDR1 is MNHNS and CDR2 SASEGT. The V and J ends lost 2 bases and 4 bases respectively, with 17 bases between them. CDR3 protein: CASSERTAWVVYGYTF. The CDR3 DNA follows: TGTGCCAGCAGTGAAAGAACAGCCTGGGTGGTCTATGGCTACACCTTC.

The chain carries TRBV9 and TRBJ1-1; TRBD1 is a possible D gene (5 bases). CDR1 and CDR2 (germline): SGDLS, YYNGEE. The CDR3 totals 15 residues. Trimming left V 0 bases short and J 1 base short, with 10 bases between. This chain's CDR3 is CASSVAAGRNTEAFF. CDR3 DNA sequence: TGTGCCAGCAGCGTAGCGGCAGGGAGGAACACTGAAGCTTTCTTT.

This clone was counted only a few times. The chain uses TRBV5-1 and TRBJ1-1; the D gene is possibly TRBD1 (6 bases). Germline lookup yields CDR1 SGHRS and CDR2 YFSETQ. This CDR3 has 11 residues. V shed 5 bases and J shed 7 bases, with 9 bases lying between them. The CDR3 DNA sequence: TGCGCCAGCAGGGACAGCCTTGAAGCTTTCTTT. Its translation: CASRDSLEAFF.